The 32 T cell receptor beta chains below come from one sample, sequenced in a study of breast tumors, draining lymph nodes, adjacent tissues. TCRdb reprocessed the multiplex PCR reads with MiXCR, giving one entry per CDR3 protein. Of 6,500 to 7,500 distinct CDR3 sequences in the sample, 43% were seen once. Sequencing input: tumor-adjacent breast tissue. These receptors were obtained from a female donor with breast cancer. Some clones in this sample may be carry-over from other donors' samples.

Relative to its sample, this clonotype is medium-sized. The chain couples TRBV2 to TRBJ1-6; D call uncertain. CDR1 is SNHLY, CDR2 FYNNEI, per germline. This CDR3 is 13 amino acids long. With 3 bases removed from V and 10 bases from J, the gap between germline ends came to 10 bases. The CDR3 DNA sequence: TGTGCCAGCAGTGACATGGCTTCGTCACCCCTCCACTTT. Encoded protein: CASSDMASSPLHF. Based on the CDR3 plus reference TRBV2 and TRBJ1-6, the full variable domain is EPEVTQTPSHQVTQMGQEVILRCVPISNHLYFYWYRQILGQKVEFLVSFYNNEISEKSEIFDDQFSVERPDGSNFTLKIRSTKLEDSAMYFCASSDMASSPLHFGNGTRLTVT.

In this sample, this clonotype turned up many times. V and J are TRBV30 and TRBJ2-7, with D perhaps matching TRBD2 (5 bases). Trimming removed 1 base at V and 2 bases at J, with 9 bases between. CDR3 length: 13 residues. Germline V gene sequence: CDR1 GTSNPN, CDR2 SVGIG (reference sequence). The CDR3 spells CAWSAREPYEQYF. DNA for the CDR3: TGTGCCTGGAGTGCGAGGGAGCCCTACGAGCAGTACTTC.

The chain combines TRBV24-1 with TRBJ2-3; possibly TRBD1 or TRBD2 for D (6 bases each). The CDR3 runs 15 residues. Germline V gene lookup returns CDR1 KGHDR and CDR2 SFDVKD. Trimming took 5 bases from V and 5 from J, leaving 16 bases between them. The CDR3 is CATSGGRGKGDTQYF. CDR3 nucleotides: TGTGCCACCAGTGGGGGGCGCGGGAAGGGAGATACGCAGTATTTT.

This chain uses TRBV11-2 with TRBJ2-7, with D possibly TRBD2 on 5 matching bases. CDR1 SGHAT and CDR2 FQNNGV come from the germline V gene. Trimming left V 0 bases short and J 0 bases short, with 6 bases between. The CDR3 extends over 14 amino acids. The CDR3, as DNA: TGTGCCAGCAGCTTAGAGGGGAGCTCCTACGAGCAGTACTTC. Its protein product is CASSLEGSSYEQYF.

This clonotype was observed at least ten times. This chain's CDR3 is CASSVDSGQSYNEQFF. The CDR3 DNA sequence: TGTGCCAGCAGTGTCGATTCGGGACAGTCCTACAATGAGCAGTTCTTC. This chain links TRBV6-6 with TRBJ2-1; 7 bases line up with TRBD1. Trimming cost V 5 bases and J 1 base; bases outside gene matches: 8. Germline values: CDR1 MNHNY, CDR2 SVGAGI (reference sequence). The CDR3 consists of 16 residues.

Many counts were recorded for this clonotype. J is TRBJ2-7 and V is TRBV28; 12 bases agree with TRBD1. Per germline, CDR1 MDHEN and CDR2 SYDVKM. Losses at the gene ends were 4 bases for V and 3 bases for J; bases not matched to a gene: 4. The CDR3 is made up of 15 amino acids. The CDR3 here is CASSWRDRGHYEQYF. Here the CDR3 DNA reads TGTGCCAGCAGTTGGAGGGACAGGGGGCACTACGAGCAGTACTTC.

This sequence joins TRBV4-2 and TRBJ1-2, with a possible D match to TRBD1 (5 bases). Germline V gives CDR1 LGHNA, CDR2 YNFKEQ. The CDR3 consists of 14 residues. Trimming removed 2 bases from V and 7 bases from J, with 14 bases in between. Here the CDR3 reads CASSQRQSTAGYTF. The CDR3 nucleotides read TGTGCCAGCAGCCAACGACAGAGCACCGCTGGCTACACCTTC.

This clonotype was recorded many times. The chain joins TRBV28 to TRBJ1-4; D not certain. The CDR3 sequence is 13 residues long. Between the trimmed V and J ends, which lost 6 bases and 4 bases, there was a span of 9 bases. The germline CDR1 and CDR2 sequences are MDHEN and SYDVKM. CDR3 amino acids: CASRASLNEKLFF. As DNA, the CDR3 is TGTGCCAGCAGAGCATCCCTTAATGAAAAACTGTTTTTT.

The chain joins TRBV4-3 to TRBJ2-2; a weak D match, TRBD1 (6 bases). V was cut by 1 base and J by 5 bases, with 8 bases left in between. Germline assignment: CDR1 LGHNA and CDR2 YSLEER. This CDR3 comprises 14 residues. CDR3 amino acids: CASSQAGVTGELFF. Written as DNA, the CDR3 is TGCGCCAGCAGCCAAGCAGGGGTTACCGGGGAGCTGTTTTTT.

Within the sample, this clonotype is medium-sized. The chain recombines TRBV9 with TRBJ1-2, with D unresolved. With 3 bases removed from V and 3 bases from J, the gap between germline ends came to 15 bases. The CDR3 runs to 15 residues. The V gene's germline CDR1 is SGDLS and CDR2 YYNGEE. CDR3 loop: CASSGLRSLDYGYTF. For the CDR3, the DNA is TGTGCCAGCAGCGGGCTCCGGTCACTAGACTATGGCTACACCTTC.

This clonotype is classed as medium-sized (0.01 to 0.1%). The chain has TRBV20-1 and TRBJ2-3; 15 bases are a match to TRBD2. The CDR3 is made up of 20 amino acids. Germline-derived CDR1 and CDR2 are DFQATT and SNEGSKA (reference sequence). V shed 4 bases, J shed 3 bases, and the junction held 17 bases outside the gene matches. The CDR3 sequence: CSATRPGLAGGPGWTDTQYF. The CDR3 nucleotides read TGCAGTGCTACCCGCCCCGGACTAGCGGGAGGGCCTGGGTGGACAGATACGCAGTATTTT.

The gene calls are TRBV24-1 and TRBJ2-7, with TRBD2 as a possible D gene (5 bases). The V gene's germline CDR1 is KGHDR and CDR2 SFDVKD. With 4 bases removed from V and 7 bases from J, the gap between germline ends came to 13 bases. CDR3 length equals 13 residues. The DNA of the CDR3 is TGTGCCACCAGTGACAGCGGACGGAAAGAGCAGTACTTC. It translates to CATSDSGRKEQYF.

This clonotype was counted many times. One base away lies a much larger clone, so this may be a sequencing read error. The gene calls are TRBV5-4 and TRBJ1-3, with D uncertain. Germline CDR1 and CDR2: SGHNT and YYREEE (reference sequence). The CDR3 has 13 residues. V lost 7 bases to trimming and J lost 5 bases, with 13 bases between them. The CDR3 DNA reads TGTGCCAGCGGGTTACAGAGGAGAAACACCATATATTTT. Encoded protein: CASGLQRRNTIYF.

This clonotype showed up just a few times. V and J are TRBV18 and TRBJ2-1; 14 bases map to TRBD2. J lost 9 bases, V lost 6 bases, and 10 bases had no gene match. This CDR3 region has 16 residues. Germline CDR1 reads KGHSH; CDR2 reads LQKENI. The CDR3 spells CASSPRSGTSGSEQFF. The CDR3 bases are TGTGCCAGCTCCCCTCGCTCCGGGACTAGCGGGAGTGAGCAGTTCTTC.

The rearrangement links TRBV29-1 to TRBJ2-3, with D possibly TRBD1 on 5 matching bases. Germline values: CDR1 SQVTM, CDR2 ANQGSEA. This CDR3 has 13 amino acids. V dropped 6 bases and J dropped 2 bases, with 12 bases sitting between them. The CDR3 sequence: CSVYRSFTDTQYF. CDR3 nucleotides: TGCAGCGTATACAGGTCCTTCACAGATACGCAGTATTTT.

Ten or more counts support this clonotype. This chain connects TRBV7-2 to TRBJ2-4, with 7 nucleotides matching TRBD1. CDR3 length equals 14 residues. Looked up from germline, CDR1 is SGHTA and CDR2 is FQGNSA. V lost 4 bases, J lost 8 bases, and 8 bases stayed unmatched. CDR3 DNA: TGTGCCAGCAGCTCTAGGGGGCAGGGAGACATTCAGTACTTC. Amino acids: CASSSRGQGDIQYF. Full variable domain (missing parts from reference TRBV7-2 and TRBJ2-4): GAGVSQSPSNKVTEKGKDVELRCDPISGHTALYWYRQSLGQGLEFLIYFQGNSAPDKSGLPSDRFSAERTGGSVSTLTIQRTQQEDSAVYLCASSSRGQGDIQYFGAGTRLSVL.

The V and J genes are TRBV15 and TRBJ2-1; possibly TRBD1 for D (7 bases). The length of the CDR3 is 17 residues. The V gene lost 1 base and the J gene lost 9 bases, with 22 bases spanning the gap. Per germline, CDR1 LNHNV and CDR2 YYDKDF (reference sequence). CDR3 in DNA: TGTGCCACCAGCAGAGGGTCCAGGGGGTGGGGGGACAGTGAGCAGTTCTTC. Its translation is CATSRGSRGWGDSEQFF.

The V and J genes are TRBV27 and TRBJ2-7; 10 positions agree with TRBD2. V lost 8 bases and J lost 5; bases outside the gene matches: 9. This CDR3 has 14 residues. Germline values: CDR1 MNHEY, CDR2 SMNVEV (reference sequence). The CDR3 DNA is TGTGCCAGCTCACGAGCGGGAGGGCCGAACGAGCAGTACTTC. It specifies CASSRAGGPNEQYF.

The chain has TRBV20-1 and TRBJ2-3; 8 bases fit TRBD2. The CDR3 has 15 residues. From germline, CDR1 is DFQATT and CDR2 SNEGSKA (reference sequence). J gave up 0 bases and V 1 base, and 3 bases lay outside the gene matches. CDR3: CSARAGGLSTDTQYF. In nucleotides, the CDR3 is TGCAGTGCTAGAGCGGGAGGGCTCAGCACAGATACGCAGTATTTT.

This clonotype was counted many times. The chain joins TRBV11-2 to TRBJ2-1; D remains unclear. The CDR3 is 13 residues long. CDR1 is SGHAT, CDR2 FQNNGV, per germline. Trimming took 2 bases from V and 2 from J, leaving 4 bases between them. CDR3 in amino acids: CASSLPPYNEQFF. The CDR3 DNA is TGTGCCAGCAGCTTACCTCCCTACAATGAGCAGTTCTTC.

By share, this clonotype ranks as medium-sized. DNA for the CDR3: TGCGCCAGCAGCCAAGATTGGGAGGGGGCAGATCAGCCCCAGCATTTT. It codes for CASSQDWEGADQPQHF. The V and J genes are TRBV4-3 and TRBJ1-5; TRBD1 aligns across 7 bases. The germline gives CDR1 LGHNA, CDR2 YSLEER. The CDR3 sequence is 16 residues long. The J segment lost 5 bases and the V segment lost 0 bases, leaving 7 bases of the junction unmatched.

This clonotype was recorded a few times. The chain links TRBV27 to TRBJ1-1, with D possibly TRBD1 on 6 matching bases. Germline lookup yields CDR1 MNHEY and CDR2 SMNVEV (reference sequence). This CDR3 spans 15 amino acids. V was pared by 6 bases and J by 0 bases, with 14 bases between. CDR3 in DNA: TGTGCCAGCAGGTCGGGGGGCGGAATGAACACTGAAGCTTTCTTT. Its translation: CASRSGGGMNTEAFF.

This clonotype was counted many times. The chain recombines TRBV5-8 with TRBJ2-6; D unresolved. V was pared by 0 bases and J by 4 bases, with 11 bases between. This CDR3 comprises 16 residues. CDR1 is SGHTS and CDR2 is YDEGEE in the germline V gene. CDR3: CASSLGQSSGANVLTF. CDR3 coding DNA: TGTGCCAGCAGCTTGGGGCAATCTTCAGGGGCCAACGTCCTGACTTTC. Based on the CDR3 plus reference TRBV5-8 and TRBJ2-6, the full variable domain is EAGVTQSPTHLIKTRGQQATLRCSPISGHTSVYWYQQALGLGLQFLLWYDEGEERNRGNFPPRFSGRQFPNYSSELNVNALELEDSALYLCASSLGQSSGANVLTFGAGSRLTVL.

This clonotype was detected ten times or more. It may be a read error: a sequence one base away is much more abundant. CDR3 coding DNA: TGTGCCAGCAGTAGGACAGGGTACGAGCGGTACTTC. Translated, it gives CASSRTGYERYF. V gene TRBV12-3 or TRBV12-4 combines with J gene TRBJ2-7, with 8 bases that match TRBD1. The CDR3 loop spans 12 amino acids.

In this sample, this clonotype is medium-sized. The DNA of the CDR3 is TGTGCCAGCAGTTACTCGGACATGAGGCATGAGCAGTTCTTC. Protein product: CASSYSDMRHEQFF. The rearrangement joins TRBV6-2 or TRBV6-3 to TRBJ2-1; perhaps TRBD1 as D (5 bases). Germline loops: CDR1 MNHEY, CDR2 SVGEGT. The CDR3 covers 14 residues. The V end was cut by 0 bases, the J end by 8 bases, with 11 bases between.

The V call is TRBV18, the J call TRBJ2-4, with D perhaps being TRBD1 or TRBD2 (5 bases each). This CDR3 has 15 amino acids. Germline V lookup: CDR1 KGHSH, CDR2 LQKENI. V lost 3 bases and J 4 bases, leaving 13 bases between the germline ends. The CDR3 nucleotides are TGTGCCAGCTCACCGGGTGGGACGCCTAAAAACATTCAGTACTTC. It encodes CASSPGGTPKNIQYF.

As for this clonotype: This sequence may be a read error, since a much larger clone differs from it by one base. J is TRBJ2-7 and V is TRBV28, with TRBD1 matching 10 bases. Germline assignment: CDR1 MDHEN and CDR2 SYDVKM. The CDR3 is made up of 15 amino acids. J gave up 6 bases and V 0 bases, and 5 bases lay outside the gene matches. CDR3 bases: TGTGCCAGCAGTTTATGGGGACAGGGGACGGCCGAGCAGTACTTC. Translation gives CASSLWGQGTAEQYF.

By share, this clonotype counts as medium-sized (0.01 to 0.1%). The chain has TRBV11-3 and TRBJ1-5; 7 positions match TRBD1. The CDR3 length is 19 residues. The J segment lost 5 bases and the V segment lost 3 bases, leaving 19 bases of the junction unmatched. The germline V gene encodes CDR1 SGHNT and CDR2 YENEEA. CDR3 nucleotide sequence: TGTGCCAGCAGCTTGACCCCTCACAGGGGCTCCAGGCCCTATCAGCCCCAGCATTTT. Its translation is CASSLTPHRGSRPYQPQHF.

The sample holds many counts of this clonotype. V gene TRBV6-2 or TRBV6-3 combines with J gene TRBJ1-4; 7 positions agree with TRBD1. This CDR3 has 17 residues. Germline V gene sequence: CDR1 MNHEY, CDR2 SVGEGT. After removal of 6 bases from V and 5 bases from J, the junction contained 15 bases not matched to a gene. The CDR3 protein is CASRDRDSKDWNEKLFF. The CDR3 nucleotides read TGTGCCAGCAGAGACAGGGATTCGAAGGACTGGAATGAAAAACTGTTTTTT.

CDR3 in amino acids: CASTYRTGGELFF. The CDR3 nucleotides are TGTGCCAGCACCTATCGTACTGGCGGGGAGCTGTTTTTT. The rearrangement uses TRBV27 and TRBJ2-2; unclear D gene. Trimming removed 7 bases at V and 7 bases at J, with 13 bases between. There are 13 residues in the CDR3. Per the germline V gene, CDR1 is MNHEY and CDR2 is SMNVEV (reference sequence).

A remark on this clonotype: The conserved final phenylalanine or tryptophan is absent from the CDR3, which likely points to a read error. This chain connects TRBV28 to TRBJ2-1, with TRBD2 matching 14 bases. Germline CDR1 is MDHEN and CDR2 is SYDVKM. The CDR3 has 14 amino acids. Trimming removed 8 bases from V and 7 bases from J; junction bases left unmatched: 4. The CDR3: CASRLAGGMNEQFY. In DNA form, the CDR3 reads TGTGCCAGCCGACTAGCGGGAGGGATGAATGAGCAGTTCTAC.

This clonotype was picked up many times. V is TRBV6-5 and J is TRBJ2-1; 12 nucleotides match TRBD2. This CDR3 is 17 amino acids long. Trimming removed 5 bases from V and 3 bases from J; junction bases left unmatched: 8. Germline-derived CDR1 and CDR2 are MNHEY and SVGAGI. The CDR3 bases are TGTGCCAGCAGTCCGCCCCTAGCGGGAGGGCGCTACAATGAGCAGTTCTTC. Amino acid sequence: CASSPPLAGGRYNEQFF.